Listed below are T cell receptor beta chains from one sample, sequenced in a study of identical twins. TCRdb independently ran MiXCR on the 5' RACE reads; one entry per CDR3 protein. The sample has 700,000 or so distinct CDR3 sequences; over 8.5% are singletons. The data were also submitted as part of a second study, on yellow fever vaccine responses in identical twins.

Sequencing used PBMCs. The receptor set was obtained from a woman in her late teens or twenties in good health. The CDR3 runs from the conserved cysteine through the conserved F or W.

cdr3_length: 14
v_call: TRBV7-2
cdr3_aa: CASSLGLASYEQYF

cdr3_length: 15
v_call: TRBV25-1
cdr3_aa: CASSFPGTSSETQYF

cdr3_length: 17
v_call: TRBV5-1
cdr3_aa: CASSFGTGGAGTGELFF

cdr3_length: 16
v_call: TRBV15
cdr3_aa: CATSSARASGSYEQYF

cdr3_length: 15
v_call: TRBV20-1
cdr3_aa: CSAPGDARRVNEQFF

cdr3_length: 17
v_call: TRBV9
cdr3_aa: CASSARLAGGYTDTQYF

cdr3_length: 20
v_call: TRBV28
cdr3_aa: CASTPLSGTSGARGPGELFF

cdr3_length: 13
v_call: TRBV7-2
cdr3_aa: CATQLAGFREQYF

cdr3_length: 13
v_call: TRBV6-2/TRBV6-3
cdr3_aa: CASRHPGDQPQHF

cdr3_length: 13
v_call: TRBV7-9
cdr3_aa: CASSGGDYNEQFF